Each of the 21 T cell receptor beta chains below was sequenced from the same sample in a study of circulating CD8 cells and anti-PD-1 response in melanoma. Four subsets defined by PD-1 and/or TIGIT were sorted from live CD3+CD8+TCRalphabeta+ cells. Using approximately 15 ng of total RNA, TCR libraries were made with the QIAseq Immune Repertoire TCR panel. TCRdb analysed the reads with MiXCR anew, one entry per CDR3 protein. The sample contains approximately 2,000 distinct CDR3 sequences, approximately 7.2% of which appear only once. The input for sequencing was CD8+ T cells from PBMCs, taken at baseline or after one month of anti-PD-1 therapy (not recorded which). These receptors were collected from a human donor with melanoma.

This clonotype is labeled as medium-sized (0.01 to 0.1%). This rearrangement joins TRBV25-1 to TRBJ2-7, with D hard to call. Per the germline V gene, CDR1 is MGHDK and CDR2 is SYGVNS. The CDR3 is made up of 12 amino acids. V was cut by 2 bases and J by 4 bases, with 6 bases left in between. The CDR3 here is CASSEVSYEQYF. DNA for the CDR3: TGTGCCAGCAGTGAAGTCAGTTACGAGCAGTACTTC.

This clonotype is medium-sized (0.01 to 0.1%) by share. The V call is TRBV6-5, the J call TRBJ2-7; possibly TRBD1 for D (6 bases). Trimming left V 6 bases short and J 4 bases short, with 16 bases between. This CDR3 region has 14 residues. Germline CDR1 reads MNHEY; CDR2 reads SVGAGI. The chain's CDR3 is CASSPEDSNYEQYF. The CDR3 coding sequence is TGTGCCAGCAGCCCCGAGGACAGCAATTACGAGCAGTACTTC.

The chain is built from TRBV9 and TRBJ2-7; maybe TRBD2 (5 bases). Germline CDR1 is SGDLS and CDR2 is YYNGEE. The CDR3 extends over 15 amino acids. The V end was cut by 1 base, the J end by 2 bases, with 13 bases between. The CDR3 DNA is TGTGCCAGCAGCGTAACGGCGGGCGATACCTACGAGCAGTACTTC. It yields the protein CASSVTAGDTYEQYF.

This clonotype rates as large. The CDR3 here is CSAGGLAKNIQYF. For the CDR3, the DNA is TGCAGTGCTGGGGGACTAGCCAAAAACATTCAGTACTTC. V gene TRBV20-1 combines with J gene TRBJ2-4; a weak D match, TRBD2 (6 bases). From germline, CDR1 is DFQATT and CDR2 SNEGSKA (reference sequence). The CDR3 extends over 13 amino acids. V was pared by 5 bases and J by 0 bases, with 8 bases between.

The genes are TRBV5-6 and TRBJ2-7; maybe TRBD1 (5 bases). This CDR3 is built from 13 residues. V lost 3 bases and J 3 bases, leaving 10 bases between the germline ends. Germline V lookup: CDR1 SGHDT, CDR2 YYEEEE. The DNA for the CDR3 is TGTGCCAGCAGCTCCCCCCAGGGCTACGAGCAGTACTTC. It codes for CASSSPQGYEQYF.

The table lists this clonotype with a few counts. The rearrangement uses TRBV19 and TRBJ2-7; D ambiguous. This CDR3 spans 14 amino acids. Between the trimmed V and J ends, which lost 2 bases and 0 bases, there was a span of 8 bases. Germline V gives CDR1 LNHDA, CDR2 SQIVND (reference sequence). The CDR3 bases are TGTGCCAGTAGTATAACCCCCTCCTCCTACGAGCAGTACTTC. Translation gives CASSITPSSYEQYF.

There are a few counts of this clonotype. CDR3 coding DNA: TGTGCCAGCAGCGCTCAGGGGGCCTACAATGAGCAGTTCTTC. The encoded protein is CASSAQGAYNEQFF. V usage is TRBV9 and J usage is TRBJ2-1; 7 bases line up with TRBD1. This CDR3 contains 14 residues. With 3 bases clipped from V and 2 bases from J, the junction kept 2 bases outside the gene matches. Germline lookup yields CDR1 SGDLS and CDR2 YYNGEE. Supplemented by reference TRBV9 and TRBJ2-1, the full variable domain reads DSGVTQTPKHLITATGQRVTLRCSPRSGDLSVYWYQQSLDQGLQFLIQYYNGEERAKGNILERFSAQQFPDLHSELNLSSLELGDSALYFCASSAQGAYNEQFFGPGTRLTVL.

By proportion, this clonotype is medium-sized. This sequence joins TRBV11-1 and TRBJ2-7; the match to TRBD2 covers 10 bases. Trimming cost V 1 base and J 4 bases; bases outside gene matches: 4. Germline assignment: CDR1 SGHAT and CDR2 FQDESV (reference sequence). The CDR3 extends over 15 amino acids. CDR3 in amino acids: CASSLGLAGGYEQYF. CDR3 sequence (DNA): TGTGCCAGCAGCTTAGGCTTAGCGGGGGGATACGAGCAGTACTTC.

This clonotype is medium-sized within its sample. A junction boundary mismatches the germline segment, possibly from a read error. The chain recombines TRBV3-1 with TRBJ1-1, with 7 bases lining up with TRBD1. The CDR3 runs to 15 residues. Germline CDR1 is LGHDT and CDR2 is YNNKEL (reference sequence). In DNA, the CDR3 is TGTGCCAGCAGCCAAGAAACGGACAGGCACACGGAAGCTTTCTTT. It yields the protein CASSQETDRHTEAFF.

This clonotype is deemed medium-sized (0.01 to 0.1%). V gene TRBV14 combines with J gene TRBJ1-3; D gene unclear. This CDR3 is 12 amino acids long. Germline-derived CDR1 and CDR2 are SGHDN and FVKESK. V was trimmed by 8 bases and J by 3 bases, leaving 8 bases between them. For the CDR3, the DNA is TGTGCCAGCGGGGAAGGTGGAAACACCATATATTTT. Translation gives CASGEGGNTIYF. The whole variable domain, remainder taken from reference TRBV14 and TRBJ1-3, is EAGVTQFPSHSVIEKGQTVTLRCDPISGHDNLYWYRRVMGKEIKFLLHFVKESKQDESGMPNNRFLAERTGGTYSTLKVQPAELEDSGVYFCASGEGGNTIYFGEGSWLTVV.

This chain joins TRBV9 and TRBJ2-1, with a tentative D call TRBD1 (6 bases). The V end was cut by 3 bases, the J end by 4 bases, with 8 bases between. The CDR3 covers 13 residues. Germline CDR1 SGDLS, CDR2 YYNGEE. CDR3 sequence reads: CASSGDTYNEQFF. In nucleotides, the CDR3 is TGTGCCAGCAGCGGGGACACTTACAATGAGCAGTTCTTC.

This clonotype has only a few counts. The chain links TRBV7-3 to TRBJ1-1; perhaps TRBD1 as D (5 bases). The CDR3 length is 15 residues. The V end was cut by 2 bases, the J end by 0 bases, with 10 bases between. Per germline, CDR1 SGHTA and CDR2 FQGTGA. The CDR3 coding sequence is TGTGCCAGCAGCTTATACGGGACGGTGAACACTGAAGCTTTCTTT. It yields the protein CASSLYGTVNTEAFF.

This clonotype was counted a few times. A much larger clone sits a single nucleotide away, making a read error possible. The rearrangement joins TRBV19 to TRBJ2-1; TRBD2 matches 9 bases. The CDR3 runs 15 residues. Germline V gene data show CDR1 as LNHDA and CDR2 as SQIVND (reference sequence). As DNA, the CDR3 is TGTGCCAGTAGTATAGATAGCGGGAGTCTGAATGAGCAGTCCTTC. Its translation is CASSIDSGSLNEQSF.

This clonotype is medium-sized by share. The chain carries TRBV13 and TRBJ2-7; TRBD1 might be the D (6 bases). V shed 4 bases and J shed 4 bases, with 14 bases lying between them. The germline V gene encodes CDR1 PRHDT and CDR2 FYEKMQ (reference sequence). This CDR3 has 14 residues. In nucleotides, the CDR3 is TGTGCCAGCAGCTCCGGGACAAGAGTATACGAGCAGTACTTC. This sequence encodes CASSSGTRVYEQYF.

In the case of this clonotype: A much more abundant neighbour one base away suggests this may be a read error. The rearrangement links TRBV20-1 to TRBJ2-7, with D perhaps assigned TRBD1 or TRBD2 (6 bases each). The CDR3 totals 14 residues. Per germline, CDR1 DFQATT and CDR2 SNEGSKA (reference sequence). V lost 1 base and J lost 2, with 12 bases in between. The CDR3 spells CSARVGGGPYEQYF. In DNA form, the CDR3 reads TGCAGTGCTAGAGTAGGAGGGGGGCCCTACGAGCAGTACTTC.

Relative to its sample, this clonotype is medium-sized. The gene calls are TRBV19 and TRBJ2-7; 8 bases are a match to TRBD2. CDR3 length equals 15 residues. Germline CDR1 LNHDA, CDR2 SQIVND (reference sequence). The junction had 3 bases not matched to a gene; V was cut back by 1 base and J by 1 base. CDR3 DNA: TGTGCCAGTAGTATAGGTAGCGGGGCATCCTACGAGCAGTACTTC. Translation gives CASSIGSGASYEQYF.

By its share, this clonotype is medium-sized. The rearrangement uses TRBV20-1 and TRBJ1-2; D unresolved. Trimming cost V 0 bases and J 1 base, with 15 bases left between them. Germline loops: CDR1 DFQATT, CDR2 SNEGSKA (reference sequence). This CDR3 has 16 residues. The CDR3 sequence: CSARDVGNKFNYGYTF. Written as DNA, the CDR3 is TGCAGTGCTAGAGATGTCGGGAACAAGTTTAACTATGGCTACACCTTC.

This clonotype is termed medium-sized. The CDR3, as DNA: TGTGCCAGCAGCCCGGGACAGGGAATAAGCATTCAGTACTTC. This gives the protein CASSPGQGISIQYF. The rearrangement uses TRBV6-5 and TRBJ2-4, with 9 bases identical to TRBD1. The CDR3 is 14 amino acids. Germline loops: CDR1 MNHEY, CDR2 SVGAGI. Trimming took 6 bases from V and 9 from J; bases not matched to a gene: 9.

By sample share, this clonotype is large. The CDR3 loop is CASSLRTSPSSYTF. The CDR3 DNA sequence: TGTGCCAGCAGTTTACGGACATCTCCCTCTAGCTACACCTTC. The chain joins TRBV27 to TRBJ1-2; the D gene is possibly TRBD1 (5 bases). Looked up from germline, CDR1 is MNHEY and CDR2 is SMNVEV (reference sequence). The V gene lost 2 bases and the J gene lost 9 bases, with 16 bases spanning the gap. This CDR3 region has 14 residues.

This clonotype counts as medium-sized. The V call is TRBV29-1, the J call TRBJ2-2; tentatively, D is TRBD1 (6 bases). Germline CDR1 is SQVTM and CDR2 is ANQGSEA. Trimming left V 6 bases short and J 5 bases short, with 10 bases between. The CDR3 is 12 residues long. CDR3 bases: TGCAGCGTCCTCACAGGGACCGGGGAGCTGTTTTTT. As protein: CSVLTGTGELFF.

This clonotype qualifies as medium-sized. The chain has TRBV20-1 and TRBJ2-7, with D perhaps TRBD1 or TRBD2 (5 bases each). V lost 1 base and J lost 2, with 12 bases in between. Germline V gene data show CDR1 as DFQATT and CDR2 as SNEGSKA (reference sequence). The length of the CDR3 is 14 residues. In DNA, the CDR3 is TGCAGTGCTAGAGTAGGAGAGGGGCCCTACGAGCAGTACTTC. This translates into CSARVGEGPYEQYF.